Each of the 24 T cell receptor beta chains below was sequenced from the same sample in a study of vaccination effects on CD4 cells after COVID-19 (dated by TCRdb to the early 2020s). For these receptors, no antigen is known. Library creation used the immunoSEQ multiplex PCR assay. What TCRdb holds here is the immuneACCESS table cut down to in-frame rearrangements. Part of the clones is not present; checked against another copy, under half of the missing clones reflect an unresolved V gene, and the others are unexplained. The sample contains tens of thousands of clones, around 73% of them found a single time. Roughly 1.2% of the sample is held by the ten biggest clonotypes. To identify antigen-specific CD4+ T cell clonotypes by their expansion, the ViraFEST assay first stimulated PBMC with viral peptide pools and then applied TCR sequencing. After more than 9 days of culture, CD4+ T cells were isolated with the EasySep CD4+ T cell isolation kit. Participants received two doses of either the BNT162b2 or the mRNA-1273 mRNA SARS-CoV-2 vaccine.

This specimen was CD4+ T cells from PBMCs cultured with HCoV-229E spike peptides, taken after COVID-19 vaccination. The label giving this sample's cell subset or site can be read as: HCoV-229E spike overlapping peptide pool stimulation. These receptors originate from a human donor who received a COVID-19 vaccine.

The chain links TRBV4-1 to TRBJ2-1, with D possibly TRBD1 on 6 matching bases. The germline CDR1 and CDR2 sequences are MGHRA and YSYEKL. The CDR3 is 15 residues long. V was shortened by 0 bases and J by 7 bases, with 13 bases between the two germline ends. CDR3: CASSQDQNRVNEQFF. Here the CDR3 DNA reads TGCGCCAGCAGCCAAGATCAAAACAGGGTTAATGAGCAGTTCTTC.

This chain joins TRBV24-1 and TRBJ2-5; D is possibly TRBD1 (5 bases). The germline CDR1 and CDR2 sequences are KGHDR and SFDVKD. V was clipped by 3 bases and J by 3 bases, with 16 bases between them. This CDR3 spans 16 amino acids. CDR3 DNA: TGTGCCACCAGTGATGACTCAGGGATGGGGAAAGAGACCCAGTACTTC. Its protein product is CATSDDSGMGKETQYF.

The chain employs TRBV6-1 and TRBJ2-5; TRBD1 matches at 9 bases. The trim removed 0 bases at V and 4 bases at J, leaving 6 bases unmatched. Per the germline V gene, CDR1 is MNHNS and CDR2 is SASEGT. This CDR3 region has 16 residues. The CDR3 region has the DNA TGTGCCAGCAGTGAAGCGCTGACAGGGGGTAGAGAGACCCAGTACTTC. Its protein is CASSEALTGGRETQYF.

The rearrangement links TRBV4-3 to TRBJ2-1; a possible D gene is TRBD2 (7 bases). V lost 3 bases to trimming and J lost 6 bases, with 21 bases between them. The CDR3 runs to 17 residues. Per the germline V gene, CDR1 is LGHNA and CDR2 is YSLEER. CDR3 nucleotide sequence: TGCGCCAGCAGCCATCGATGGGGGGGCGCGCGGTTCAATGAGCAGTTCTTC. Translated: CASSHRWGGARFNEQFF.

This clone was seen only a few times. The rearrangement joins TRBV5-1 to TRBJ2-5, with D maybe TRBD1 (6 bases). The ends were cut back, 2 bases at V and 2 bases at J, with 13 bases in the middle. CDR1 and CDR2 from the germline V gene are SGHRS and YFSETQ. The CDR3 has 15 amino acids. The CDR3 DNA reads TGCGCCAGCAGCTTCTATTCGGACAGACAAGAGACCCAGTACTTC. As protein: CASSFYSDRQETQYF.

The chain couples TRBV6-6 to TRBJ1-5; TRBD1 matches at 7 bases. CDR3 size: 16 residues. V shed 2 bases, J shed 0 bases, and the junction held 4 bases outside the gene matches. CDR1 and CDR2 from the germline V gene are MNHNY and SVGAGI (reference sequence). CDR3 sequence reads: CASSYGTVYSNQPQHF. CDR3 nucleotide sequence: TGTGCCAGCAGTTACGGGACAGTCTATAGCAATCAGCCCCAGCATTTT.

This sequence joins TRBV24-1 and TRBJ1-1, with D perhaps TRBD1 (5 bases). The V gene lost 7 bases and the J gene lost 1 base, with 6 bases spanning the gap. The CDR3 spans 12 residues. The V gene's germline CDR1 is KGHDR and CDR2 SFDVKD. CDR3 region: CATSQGNTEAFF. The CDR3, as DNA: TGTGCCACCAGCCAGGGGAACACTGAAGCTTTCTTT.

The CDR3 region is CASSKAKRQRDSNQPQHF. CDR3 in DNA: TGTGCCAGCAGCAAGGCGAAGAGGCAAAGAGATAGCAATCAGCCCCAGCATTTT. The chain carries TRBV21-1 and TRBJ1-5. TRBV21-1 is labeled a pseudogene. The CDR3 consists of 18 residues.

CDR3: CASSLELGGSPLHF. The CDR3 nucleotides read TGTGCCAGCAGCTTAGAGCTCGGGGGTTCACCCCTCCACTTT. The V and J genes are TRBV7-8 and TRBJ1-6, with D perhaps TRBD1 (5 bases). CDR1 and CDR2 from the germline V gene are SGHVS and FQNEAQ. The CDR3 loop spans 14 amino acids. Trimming left V 1 base short and J 9 bases short, with 10 bases between.

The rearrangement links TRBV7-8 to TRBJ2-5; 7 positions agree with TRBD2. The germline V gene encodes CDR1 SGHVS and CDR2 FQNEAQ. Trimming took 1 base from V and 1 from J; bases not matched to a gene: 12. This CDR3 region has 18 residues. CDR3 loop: CASSLVWASGSRQETQYF. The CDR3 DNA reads TGTGCCAGCAGCTTAGTTTGGGCTAGCGGCAGCCGCCAAGAGACCCAGTACTTC.

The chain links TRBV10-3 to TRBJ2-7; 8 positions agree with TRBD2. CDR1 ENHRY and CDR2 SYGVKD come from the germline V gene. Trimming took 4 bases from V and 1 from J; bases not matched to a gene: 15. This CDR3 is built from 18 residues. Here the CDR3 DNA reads TGTGCCATCAGTGCCCCCGGGAGGGGGTGGTCGAAGTCCTACGAGCAGTACGTC. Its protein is CAISAPGRGWSKSYEQYV.

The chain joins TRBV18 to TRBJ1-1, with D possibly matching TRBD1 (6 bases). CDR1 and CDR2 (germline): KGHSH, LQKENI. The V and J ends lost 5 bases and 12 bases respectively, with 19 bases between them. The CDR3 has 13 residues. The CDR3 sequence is CASSKTGSNRSFF. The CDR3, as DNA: TGTGCCAGCTCAAAGACAGGCTCGAACAGGTCTTTCTTT.

This CDR3 is CASSMTTKGETQYF. CDR3 in DNA: TGTGCCAGTAGTATGACCACAAAGGGAGAGACCCAGTACTTC. The rearrangement joins TRBV19 to TRBJ2-5; D gene unclear. This CDR3 has 14 residues. The V and J ends lost 3 bases and 4 bases respectively, with 12 bases between them. CDR1 is LNHDA, CDR2 SQIVND, per germline (reference sequence). The variable domain in full, completed from reference TRBV19 and TRBJ2-5, reads DGGITQSPKYLFRKEGQNVTLSCEQNLNHDAMYWYRQDPGQGLRLIYYSQIVNDFQKGDIAEGYSVSREKKESFPLTVTSAQKNPTAFYLCASSMTTKGETQYFGPGTRLLVL.

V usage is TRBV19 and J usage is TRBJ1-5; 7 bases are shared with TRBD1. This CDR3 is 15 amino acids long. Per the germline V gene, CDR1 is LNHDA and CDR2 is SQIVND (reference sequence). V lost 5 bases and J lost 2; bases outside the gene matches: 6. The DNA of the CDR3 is TGTGCCAGTAGTGAGGGGGCTGCAGGCAATCAGCCCCAGCATTTT. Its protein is CASSEGAAGNQPQHF.

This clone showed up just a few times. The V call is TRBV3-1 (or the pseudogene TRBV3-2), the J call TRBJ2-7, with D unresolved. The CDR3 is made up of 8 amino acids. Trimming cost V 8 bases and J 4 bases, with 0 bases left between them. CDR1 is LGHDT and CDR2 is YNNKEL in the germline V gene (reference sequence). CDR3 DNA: TGTGCCAGCTACGAGCAGTACGTC. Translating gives CASYEQYV.

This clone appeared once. The CDR3 protein is CASSYGQLNTGELFF. The CDR3 DNA follows: TGTGCCAGCAGCTATGGACAGCTGAACACCGGGGAGCTGTTTTTT. The chain uses TRBV5-6 and TRBJ2-2, with a tentative D call TRBD1 (6 bases). Deletions cut 3 bases from V and 1 base from J, with 10 bases between. The CDR3 has 15 amino acids. The V gene's germline CDR1 is SGHDT and CDR2 YYEEEE.

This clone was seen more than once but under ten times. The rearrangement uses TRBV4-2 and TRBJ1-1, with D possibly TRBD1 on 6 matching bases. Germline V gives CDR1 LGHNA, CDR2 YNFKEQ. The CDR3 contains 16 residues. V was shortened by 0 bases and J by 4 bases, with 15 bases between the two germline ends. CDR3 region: CASSQDHGGLGTEAFF. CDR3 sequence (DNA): TGTGCCAGCAGCCAAGATCACGGGGGCTTGGGCACTGAAGCTTTCTTT.

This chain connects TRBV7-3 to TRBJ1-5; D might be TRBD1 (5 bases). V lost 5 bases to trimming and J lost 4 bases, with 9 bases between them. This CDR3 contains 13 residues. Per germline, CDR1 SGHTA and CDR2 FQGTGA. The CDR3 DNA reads TGTGCCAGCAGCCCGGACAAGAATCAGCCCCAGCATTTT. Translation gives CASSPDKNQPQHF.

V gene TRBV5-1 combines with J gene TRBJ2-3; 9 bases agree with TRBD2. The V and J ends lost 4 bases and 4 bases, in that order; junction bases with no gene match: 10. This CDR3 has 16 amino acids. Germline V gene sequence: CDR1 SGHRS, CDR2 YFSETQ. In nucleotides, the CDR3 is TGCGCCAGCAGCCCCCCCGGGACTAGCACGCCAGATACGCAGTATTTT. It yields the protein CASSPPGTSTPDTQYF.

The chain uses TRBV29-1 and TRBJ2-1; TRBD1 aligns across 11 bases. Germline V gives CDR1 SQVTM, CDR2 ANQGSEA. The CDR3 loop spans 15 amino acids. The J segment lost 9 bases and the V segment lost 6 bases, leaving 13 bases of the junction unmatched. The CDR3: CSVPPRDRGFREQFF. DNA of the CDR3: TGCAGCGTCCCGCCGCGGGACAGGGGGTTTCGTGAGCAGTTCTTC.

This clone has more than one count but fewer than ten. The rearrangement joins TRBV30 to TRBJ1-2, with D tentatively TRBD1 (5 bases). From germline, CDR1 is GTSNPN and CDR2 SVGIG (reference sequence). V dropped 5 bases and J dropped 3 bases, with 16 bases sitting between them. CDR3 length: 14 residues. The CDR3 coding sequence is TGTGCCTGGGGCAGGGATCCTTACTACTATGGCTACACCTTC. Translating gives CAWGRDPYYYGYTF.

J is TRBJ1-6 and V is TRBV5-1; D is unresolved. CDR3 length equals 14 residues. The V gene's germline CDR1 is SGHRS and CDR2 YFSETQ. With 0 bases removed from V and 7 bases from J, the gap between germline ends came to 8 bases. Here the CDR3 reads CASSLVPLNSPLHF. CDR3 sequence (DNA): TGCGCCAGCAGCTTGGTACCGCTGAATTCACCCCTCCACTTT.

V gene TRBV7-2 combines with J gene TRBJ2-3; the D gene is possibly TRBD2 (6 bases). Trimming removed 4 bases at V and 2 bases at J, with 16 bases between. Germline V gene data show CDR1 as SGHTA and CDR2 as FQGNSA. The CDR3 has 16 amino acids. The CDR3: CASSSPLAGYTDTQYF. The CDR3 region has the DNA TGTGCCAGCAGCTCCCCCTTGGCGGGATACACAGATACGCAGTATTTT. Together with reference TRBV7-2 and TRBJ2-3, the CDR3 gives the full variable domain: GAGVSQSPSNKVTEKGKDVELRCDPISGHTALYWYRQSLGQGLEFLIYFQGNSAPDKSGLPSDRFSAERTGGSVSTLTIQRTQQEDSAVYLCASSSPLAGYTDTQYFGPGTRLTVL.

Here the CDR3 reads CASSLRTYGYTF. DNA for the CDR3: TGTGCCAGCAGTTTGAGAACCTATGGCTACACCTTC. The rearrangement links TRBV28 to TRBJ1-2; D unresolved. Trimming took 3 bases from V and 4 from J, leaving 6 bases between them. This CDR3 has 12 amino acids. Germline V gene lookup returns CDR1 MDHEN and CDR2 SYDVKM.